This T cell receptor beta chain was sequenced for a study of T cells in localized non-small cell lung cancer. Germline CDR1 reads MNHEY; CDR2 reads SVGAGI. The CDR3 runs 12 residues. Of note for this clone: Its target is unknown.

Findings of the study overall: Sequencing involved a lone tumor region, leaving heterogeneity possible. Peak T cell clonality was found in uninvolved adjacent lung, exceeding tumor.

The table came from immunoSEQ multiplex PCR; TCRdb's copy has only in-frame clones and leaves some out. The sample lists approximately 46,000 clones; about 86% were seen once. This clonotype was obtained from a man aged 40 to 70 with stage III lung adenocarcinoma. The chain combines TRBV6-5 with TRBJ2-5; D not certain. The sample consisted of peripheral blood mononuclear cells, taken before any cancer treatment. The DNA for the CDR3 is TGTGCTAGGCGTAGGTCGCAAGAGACCCAGTACTTC. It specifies CARRRSQETQYF.